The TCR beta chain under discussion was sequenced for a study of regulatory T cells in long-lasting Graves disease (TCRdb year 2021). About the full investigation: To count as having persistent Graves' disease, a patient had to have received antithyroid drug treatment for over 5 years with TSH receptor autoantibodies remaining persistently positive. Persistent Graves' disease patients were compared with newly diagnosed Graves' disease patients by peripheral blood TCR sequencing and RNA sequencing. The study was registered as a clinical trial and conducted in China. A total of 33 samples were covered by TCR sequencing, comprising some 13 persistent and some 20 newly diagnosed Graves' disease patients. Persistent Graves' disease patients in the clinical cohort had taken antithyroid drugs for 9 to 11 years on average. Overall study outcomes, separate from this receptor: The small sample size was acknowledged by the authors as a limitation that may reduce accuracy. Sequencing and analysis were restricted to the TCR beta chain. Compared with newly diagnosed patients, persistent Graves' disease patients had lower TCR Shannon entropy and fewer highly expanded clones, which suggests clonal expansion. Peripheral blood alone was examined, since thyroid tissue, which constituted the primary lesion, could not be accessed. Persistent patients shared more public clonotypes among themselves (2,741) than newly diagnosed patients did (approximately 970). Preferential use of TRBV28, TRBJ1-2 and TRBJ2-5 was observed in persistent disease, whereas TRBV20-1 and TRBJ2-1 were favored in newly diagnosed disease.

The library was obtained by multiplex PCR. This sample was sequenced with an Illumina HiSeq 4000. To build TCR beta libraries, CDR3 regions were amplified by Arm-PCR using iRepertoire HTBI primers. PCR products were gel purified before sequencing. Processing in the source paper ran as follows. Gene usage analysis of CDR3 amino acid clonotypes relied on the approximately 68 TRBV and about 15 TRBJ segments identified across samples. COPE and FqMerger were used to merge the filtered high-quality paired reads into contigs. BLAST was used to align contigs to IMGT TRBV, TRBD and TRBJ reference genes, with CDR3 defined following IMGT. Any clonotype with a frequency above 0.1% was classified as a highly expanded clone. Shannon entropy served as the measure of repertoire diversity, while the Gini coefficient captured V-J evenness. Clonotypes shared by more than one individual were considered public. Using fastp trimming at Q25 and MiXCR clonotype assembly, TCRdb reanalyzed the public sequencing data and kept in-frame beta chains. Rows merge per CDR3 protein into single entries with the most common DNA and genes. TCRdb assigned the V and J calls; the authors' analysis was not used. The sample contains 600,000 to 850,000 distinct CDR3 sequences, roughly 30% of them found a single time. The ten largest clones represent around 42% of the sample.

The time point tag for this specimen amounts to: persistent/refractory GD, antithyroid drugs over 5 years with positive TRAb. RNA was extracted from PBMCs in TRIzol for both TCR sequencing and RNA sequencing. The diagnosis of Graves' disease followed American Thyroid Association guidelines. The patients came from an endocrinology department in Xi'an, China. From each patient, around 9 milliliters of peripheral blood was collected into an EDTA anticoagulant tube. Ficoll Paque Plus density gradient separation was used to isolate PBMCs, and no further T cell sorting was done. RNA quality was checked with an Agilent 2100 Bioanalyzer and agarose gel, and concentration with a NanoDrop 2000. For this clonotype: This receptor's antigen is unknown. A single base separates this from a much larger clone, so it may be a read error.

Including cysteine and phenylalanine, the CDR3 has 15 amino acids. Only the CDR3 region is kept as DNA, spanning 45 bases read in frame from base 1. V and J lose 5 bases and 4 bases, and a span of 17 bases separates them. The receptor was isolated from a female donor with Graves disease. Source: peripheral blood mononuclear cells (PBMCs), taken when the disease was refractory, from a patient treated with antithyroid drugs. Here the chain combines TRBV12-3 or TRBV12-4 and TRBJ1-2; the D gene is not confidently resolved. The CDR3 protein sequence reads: CASSQAPGSTYGYTF. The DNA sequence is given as TGTGCCAGCAGTCAGGCACCGGGGTCCACCTATGGCTACACCTTC.